The next 28 T cell receptor beta chains were all read from a single sample in a study of T-cell reconstitution after alpha-beta-depleted transplantation in children (dated by TCRdb to the mid-2010s). Taken with the paper, the label for treatment or condition translates to: allogeneic hematopoietic cell transplantation with graft depleted of TCRalphabeta T cells and CD19 B cells. Library prep was done by PCR. The run used an Illumina HiSeq 2500. TCR library preparation used molecular barcoding, with unique molecular identifiers applied to normalize quantification of the TCRbeta repertoire. TCRdb trimmed public reads at Q25 via fastp, called clones via MiXCR and kept in-frame beta chains. A single entry per CDR3 protein holds the most common genes and DNA from its merged rows. The sample contains about 120,000 distinct CDR3 sequences, about 9.3% of them found a single time. The ten largest clones add up to 34% of the sample.

The sample was PBMCs, taken before TCRalphabeta/CD19-depleted stem cell transplant. Receptor source: a boy between 2 and 10 years old with acute lymphoblastic leukemia, due to receive a stem cell transplant.

Details on this clonotype: The junction departs from germline at one end; a sequencing error may be responsible. V and J are TRBV29-1 and TRBJ2-5; D is unclear. The CDR3 sequence is 11 residues long. CDR1 is SQVTM, CDR2 ANQGSEA, per germline. CDR3 sequence reads: CSVRSNMTIHF. The CDR3 bases are TGCAGCGTGAGGAGTAATATGACAATCCACTTC.

The V call is TRBV5-4, the J call TRBJ2-7; 9 positions agree with TRBD1. The CDR3 has 16 residues. V gave up 0 bases and J gave up 3 bases; unmatched junction bases: 7. Germline V gene lookup returns CDR1 SGHNT and CDR2 YYREEE (reference sequence). The CDR3 loop is CASSLGPGQGIYEQYF. The CDR3 bases are TGTGCCAGCAGCTTGGGTCCGGGACAGGGCATCTACGAGCAGTACTTC.

In this sample, this clonotype turned up many times. This rearrangement joins TRBV5-5 to TRBJ2-5; 10 nucleotides match TRBD2. Trimming cost V 0 bases and J 4 bases; bases outside gene matches: 6. The CDR3 totals 16 residues. Germline V CDR1 and CDR2: SGHKS, YYEKEE (reference sequence). The CDR3 nucleotides are TGTGCCAGCAGCTTGGCCCTCAGCGGGAGGGGAGAGACCCAGTACTTC. Protein sequence: CASSLALSGRGETQYF.

This clonotype occurred a few times. The chain uses TRBV18 and TRBJ2-7, with D perhaps matching TRBD2 (5 bases). The CDR3 is 13 amino acids. Germline CDR1 KGHSH, CDR2 LQKENI. V was cut by 2 bases and J by 2 bases, with 7 bases left in between. The CDR3 DNA reads TGTGCCAGCTCACCAGGAGGCACCTACGAGCAGTACTTC. Its protein product is CASSPGGTYEQYF.

The genes are TRBV20-1 and TRBJ1-4, with 10 bases fitting TRBD1. Germline values: CDR1 DFQATT, CDR2 SNEGSKA (reference sequence). This CDR3 comprises 15 residues. V dropped 5 bases and J dropped 7; count of bases not matched to a gene: 10. DNA of the CDR3: TGCAGTGCTCCCGACAGGGGGCGCGTCGGTGAAAAACTGTTTTTT. It specifies CSAPDRGRVGEKLFF.

The sample holds many counts of this clonotype. J is TRBJ2-1 and V is TRBV12-3 or TRBV12-4; D remains ambiguous. V lost 6 bases to trimming and J lost 9 bases, with 9 bases between them. The CDR3 runs 11 residues. The CDR3: CASSRPGEQFF. CDR3 nucleotides: TGTGCCAGCAGCCGACCGGGTGAGCAGTTCTTC.

As concerns this clonotype: This sequence may be a read error, since a much larger clone differs from it by one base. The chain links TRBV7-6 to TRBJ2-1; TRBD2 matches at 8 bases. The CDR3 has 16 residues. CDR1 is SGHVS and CDR2 is FNYEAQ in the germline V gene. CDR3 nucleotides: TGTGCCAGCAGCCCCTTCCTCCGGGGGGGCTACAATGAGGAGTTCTTC. It yields the protein CASSPFLRGGYNEEFF. Based on the CDR3 plus reference TRBV7-6 and TRBJ2-1, the full variable domain is GAGVSQSPRYKVTKRGQDVALRCDPISGHVSLYWYRQALGQGPEFLTYFNYEAQQDKSGLPNDRFSAERPEGSISTLTIQRTEQRDSAMYRCASSPFLRGGYNEEFFGPGTRLTVL.

There are a few counts of this clonotype. This chain joins TRBV6-6 and TRBJ2-5; D is unresolved. This CDR3 spans 12 amino acids. The V end was cut by 8 bases, the J end by 7 bases, with 14 bases between. The germline V gene has CDR1 MNHNY and CDR2 SVGAGI (reference sequence). The CDR3 protein is CASANQWGTQYF. CDR3 DNA: TGTGCCAGCGCGAACCAGTGGGGGACCCAGTACTTC.

This clonotype was picked up many times. J is TRBJ2-3 and V is TRBV6-5; the match to TRBD1 covers 7 bases. Trimming removed 2 bases from V and 0 bases from J; junction bases left unmatched: 2. The CDR3 covers 15 residues. Germline CDR1 reads MNHEY; CDR2 reads SVGAGI. CDR3 nucleotide sequence: TGTGCCAGCAGTTACAGGGACAGTAGCACAGATACGCAGTATTTT. It translates to CASSYRDSSTDTQYF.

This clonotype appeared many times. The chain is built from TRBV5-6 and TRBJ2-3; maybe TRBD2 (5 bases). CDR1 is SGHDT, CDR2 YYEEEE, per germline. The CDR3 totals 13 residues. V lost 3 bases to trimming and J lost 0 bases, with 5 bases between them. Here the CDR3 reads CASSWTSTDTQYF. The CDR3 coding sequence is TGTGCCAGCAGCTGGACTAGCACAGATACGCAGTATTTT.

V and J are TRBV4-1 and TRBJ2-1, with a possible D match to TRBD2 (5 bases). The V end was cut by 5 bases, the J end by 0 bases, with 8 bases between. In germline, CDR1 is MGHRA, CDR2 YSYEKL. This CDR3 is 14 amino acids long. In DNA form, the CDR3 reads TGCGCCAGCAGCACAACTAGCTCCTACAATGAGCAGTTCTTC. Translated, it gives CASSTTSSYNEQFF.

This clonotype has ten or more counts. The germline gene is not matched at one end of the junction; a read error may be the cause. The V call is TRBV3-1, the J call TRBJ2-1; 7 bases agree with TRBD2. The CDR3 is made up of 15 amino acids. Germline V CDR1 and CDR2: LGHDT, YNNKEL (reference sequence). This chain's CDR3 is CASSQGGSSYNEQFF. CDR3 in DNA: TGCGCCAGCAGCCAAGGCGGGAGCTCCTACAATGAGCAGTTCTTC.

A note on this clonotype: Since a much larger clone is just one base distant, this may be a read error. V usage is TRBV20-1 and J usage is TRBJ2-1, with a tentative D call TRBD2 (6 bases). CDR3 size: 15 residues. CDR1 is DFQATT, CDR2 SNEGSKA, per germline (reference sequence). Here the CDR3 reads CSAAGTLSSYNERFF. CDR3 DNA sequence: TGCAGTGCGGCCGGGACTTTAAGCTCCTACAATGAGCGGTTCTTC.

The table lists this clonotype with a few counts. The rearrangement joins TRBV6-1 to TRBJ2-7; 7 bases fit TRBD2. CDR3 length: 15 amino acids. Germline values: CDR1 MNHNS, CDR2 SASEGT. V shed 6 bases and J 3 bases; nucleotides not matched to a gene: 11. CDR3 sequence: CASSPPGGISYEQYF. Written as DNA, the CDR3 is TGTGCCAGCAGCCCACCCGGGGGGATAAGCTACGAGCAGTACTTC.

This clonotype showed up many times. The rearrangement uses TRBV5-1 and TRBJ2-6; D is unclear. CDR1 and CDR2 from the germline V gene are SGHRS and YFSETQ. With 5 bases removed from V and 4 bases from J, the gap between germline ends came to 13 bases. The CDR3 spans 15 residues. DNA of the CDR3: TGCGCCAGCAGTGAGGCTTGGGCAGGGGCCAACGTCCTGACTTTC. Its translation is CASSEAWAGANVLTF.

This clonotype showed up just a few times. The rearrangement uses TRBV28 and TRBJ2-3; 8 bases are shared with TRBD1. V dropped 0 bases and J dropped 2; count of bases not matched to a gene: 4. This CDR3 contains 16 residues. Germline V lookup: CDR1 MDHEN, CDR2 SYDVKM. The CDR3 spells CASSLWDRDDTDTQYF. In nucleotides, the CDR3 is TGTGCCAGCAGTTTATGGGACAGGGATGACACAGATACGCAGTATTTT.

The chain uses TRBV20-1 and TRBJ2-7; TRBD1 might be the D (6 bases). CDR3 length: 13 amino acids. V shed 5 bases and J shed 2 bases, with 13 bases lying between them. Germline CDR1 and CDR2: DFQATT and SNEGSKA (reference sequence). The CDR3 loop reads CSAGDTRTYEQYF. The CDR3, as DNA: TGCAGTGCTGGGGACACACGCACCTACGAGCAGTACTTC.

The J gene is TRBJ2-5, the V gene TRBV6-1; D unclear. The CDR3 has 15 residues. Trimming removed 6 bases at V and 5 bases at J, with 19 bases between. Germline V gene sequence: CDR1 MNHNS, CDR2 SASEGT. CDR3 amino acids: CASSPLVGLGETQYF. The CDR3 nucleotides are TGTGCCAGCAGCCCCTTGGTAGGGTTGGGGGAGACCCAGTACTTC.

The gene calls are TRBV5-1 and TRBJ2-7, with D perhaps TRBD1 (6 bases). Germline V gives CDR1 SGHRS, CDR2 YFSETQ. Between the trimmed V and J ends, which lost 1 base and 0 bases, there was a span of 11 bases. The CDR3 runs 15 residues. The CDR3 reads CASSLLDSSSYEQYF. The CDR3 DNA follows: TGCGCCAGCAGCTTGTTGGACAGCAGCTCCTACGAGCAGTACTTC.

The chain couples TRBV18 to TRBJ2-1; unclear D gene. Germline V gene data show CDR1 as KGHSH and CDR2 as LQKENI. The CDR3 spans 14 residues. V dropped 6 bases and J dropped 5 bases, with 14 bases sitting between them. CDR3 bases: TGTGCCAGCTCCGCCTCTAACGGAAACAATGAGCAGTTCTTC. It yields the protein CASSASNGNNEQFF.

The rearrangement links TRBV7-9 to TRBJ2-2; the D gene is possibly TRBD1 (6 bases). This CDR3 region has 17 residues. With 3 bases removed from V and 1 base from J, the gap between germline ends came to 15 bases. Germline CDR1 and CDR2: SEHNR and FQNEAQ (reference sequence). CDR3 residues: CASSFGGWTVNTGELFF. DNA for the CDR3: TGTGCCAGCAGCTTCGGCGGATGGACAGTGAACACCGGGGAGCTGTTTTTT.

Ten or more counts support this clonotype. The rearrangement joins TRBV6-1 to TRBJ2-1; 8 bases are shared with TRBD1. Trimming cost V 6 bases and J 6 bases; bases outside gene matches: 10. Germline lookup yields CDR1 MNHNS and CDR2 SASEGT. CDR3 length: 15 residues. CDR3 DNA: TGTGCCAGCAGCGACGACAGGGGTATATCCAATGAGCAGTTCTTC. Translation: CASSDDRGISNEQFF.

This clonotype was found a few times. The rearrangement links TRBV7-2 to TRBJ2-1; D unresolved. With 2 bases removed from V and 1 base from J, the gap between germline ends came to 9 bases. CDR3 length equals 15 residues. In germline, CDR1 is SGHTA, CDR2 FQGNSA. CDR3 sequence (DNA): TGTGCCAGCAGCTTATCCTGGGAATCCTACAATGAGCAGTTCTTC. It yields the protein CASSLSWESYNEQFF.

The rearrangement joins TRBV6-1 to TRBJ2-1; 8 nucleotides agree with TRBD1. V shed 1 base and J 2 bases; nucleotides not matched to a gene: 4. This CDR3 is 16 amino acids long. Germline-derived CDR1 and CDR2 are MNHNS and SASEGT. The chain's CDR3 is CASSEVGTGAYNEQFF. As DNA, the CDR3 is TGTGCCAGCAGTGAAGTAGGGACAGGAGCCTACAATGAGCAGTTCTTC.

This clonotype has a count of ten or more. J is TRBJ2-1 and V is TRBV7-2; TRBD1 matches at 10 bases. Trimming took 6 bases from V and 5 from J; bases not matched to a gene: 7. The CDR3 loop spans 15 amino acids. In germline, CDR1 is SGHTA, CDR2 FQGNSA. CDR3 nucleotides: TGTGCCAGCAGATCGTGGACAGGGGGAAACAATGAGCAGTTCTTC. Amino acid sequence: CASRSWTGGNNEQFF.

This clonotype was seen many times. V and J are TRBV20-1 and TRBJ2-5, with TRBD2 matching 12 bases. The germline CDR1 and CDR2 sequences are DFQATT and SNEGSKA (reference sequence). J lost 5 bases, V lost 6 bases, and 19 bases had no gene match. The CDR3 extends over 18 amino acids. The CDR3 DNA sequence: TGCAGTGCAAAGACTAGCGGGAGCTGGGTTTGGTTTACGGAGACCCAGTACTTC. It is translated as CSAKTSGSWVWFTETQYF.

This clonotype was detected only a few times. The chain uses TRBV4-1 and TRBJ2-1, with D possibly being TRBD1 (5 bases). Germline V gives CDR1 MGHRA, CDR2 YSYEKL. The length of the CDR3 is 18 residues. V was clipped by 1 base and J by 7 bases, with 23 bases between them. CDR3 residues: CASSQVDMGLVVGNEQFF. CDR3 sequence (DNA): TGCGCCAGCAGCCAAGTGGATATGGGGCTAGTCGTGGGTAATGAGCAGTTCTTC.

This clonotype was seen only a few times. The chain recombines TRBV20-1 with TRBJ1-6, with TRBD1 identical over 9 bases. V was clipped by 0 bases and J by 10 bases; unmatched bases: 13. Germline values: CDR1 DFQATT, CDR2 SNEGSKA (reference sequence). The CDR3 spans 17 residues. CDR3: CSARESRLQGARSPLHF. For the CDR3, the DNA is TGCAGTGCTAGAGAGTCCAGGTTACAGGGGGCGAGATCACCCCTCCACTTT.